A selection of T cell receptor beta chains follows, all from one sample in a study of molecular identifiers for immune sequencing clone quantification. In TCRdb, the PCR reads were re-called with MiXCR into one record per CDR3 protein. The sample carries more than 85,000 distinct CDR3 sequences, under 40% recorded once. Sequencing input: naive CD8+ T cells from blood, with Jurkat cell RNA spiked in. The receptors come from a human donor in good health. Some libraries in this study had Jurkat cell RNA spiked in. CDR3s include the opening cysteine and the closing phenylalanine or tryptophan. The D gene is left open where the match is weak. Where a row states a size, it is once, few, many or the class of an expanded clone; other rows omit it.

v_call	d_call	clone_size	j_call	cdr3_aa	cdr3_nt
TRBV28	-	many	TRBJ2-3	CASSLRPAGDTQYF	TGTGCCAGCAGTTTACGGCCTGCCGGAGATACGCAGTATTTT
TRBV28	TRBD2	-	TRBJ2-3	CASSPGLAGFGTDTQNF	TGTGCCAGCAGCCCGGGACTAGCGGGATTCGGCACAGATACGCAGAATTTT
TRBV7-2	-	-	TRBJ1-4	CASGLSRGKLFF	TGTGCCAGCGGCTTAAGTCGTGGGAAACTGTTTTTT
TRBV20-1	TRBD1	-	TRBJ2-7	CSARDRGQGNTYEQYF	TGCAGTGCTAGAGATCGGGGACAGGGGAATACCTACGAGCAGTACTTC
TRBV5-6	TRBD1	few	TRBJ2-7	CASSLGFGTDPWEQYF	TGTGCCAGCAGCTTGGGATTCGGGACAGACCCGTGGGAGCAGTACTTC
TRBV28	-	-	TRBJ1-5	CASSPVRDKHLYSNQPQHF	TGTGCCAGCAGCCCAGTAAGGGACAAACACCTTTATAGCAATCAGCCCCAGCATTTT
TRBV10-3	-	-	TRBJ2-1	CAIEDRLTDEQFF	TGTGCCATCGAGGACAGACTCACCGATGAGCAGTTCTTC
TRBV10-3	-	few	TRBJ2-5	CAISESNQETQYF	TGTGCCATCAGTGAGTCGAACCAAGAGACCCAGTACTTC
TRBV27	-	-	TRBJ1-5	CASSSLRTEPDQPQHF	TGTGCCAGCAGTTCCCTCCGGACAGAACCGGACCAGCCCCAGCATTTT
TRBV6-6	-	-	TRBJ2-5	CASTLDRGETQYF	TGTGCCAGCACTTTAGACCGTGGAGAGACCCAGTACTTC
TRBV14	TRBD2	few	TRBJ2-3	CASSQVWFERETNTQYF	TGTGCCAGCAGCCAAGTCTGGTTCGAGCGGGAGACGAATACGCAGTATTTT
TRBV18	TRBD1	few	TRBJ2-1	CASSPHDRGVPNEQFF	TGTGCCAGCTCACCACACGACAGGGGAGTACCCAATGAGCAGTTCTTC
TRBV27	-	many	TRBJ1-5	CASSPQGYYSNQPQHF	TGTGCCAGCAGTCCCCAGGGTTACTATAGCAATCAGCCCCAGCATTTT
TRBV12-3/TRBV12-4	TRBD2	-	TRBJ2-7	CASTTGTSGSEQYF	TGTGCCAGCACTACGGGGACTAGCGGGAGCGAGCAGTACTTC
TRBV19	-	few	TRBJ2-7	CASSIAQSSYEQYF	TGTGCCAGTAGTATTGCTCAGAGCTCCTACGAGCAGTACTTC
TRBV11-2	-	-	TRBJ2-1	CASSLSLAQRTYNEQFF	TGTGCCAGCAGCTTATCGCTAGCGCAAAGGACCTACAATGAGCAGTTCTTC
TRBV6-5	TRBD2	-	TRBJ2-5	CASSLAGETQCF	TGTGCCAGCAGTTTAGCGGGAGAGACCCAGTGCTTC
TRBV20-1	-	-	TRBJ2-5	CSASVFANIEVETQYF	TGCAGTGCTAGCGTTTTTGCTAACATAGAGGTAGAGACCCAGTACTTC
TRBV6-2/TRBV6-3	-	few	TRBJ1-5	CASSSGQTHQPQHF	TGTGCCAGCAGTTCAGGACAGACCCATCAGCCCCAGCATTTT
TRBV28	-	many	TRBJ2-7	CASSPPLTPTSYEQYF	TGTGCCAGCAGCCCCCCACTGACACCTACCTCCTACGAGCAGTACTTC
TRBV7-6	-	-	TRBJ2-1	CASSLDSSELYNEQFF	TGTGCCAGCAGCTTAGACTCCTCTGAACTTTACAATGAGCAGTTCTTC
TRBV14	-	many	TRBJ2-7	CASSPYGGKRAYEQYF	TGTGCCAGCAGCCCCTATGGTGGAAAACGGGCCTACGAGCAGTACTTC